Presented here are 20 T cell receptor beta chains from one specimen sequenced in a study of blood T cell repertoires in COVID-19. The assay was immunoSEQ multiplex PCR, and TCRdb's table has in-frame clones only and misses some. The sample shows roughly 290,000 clones, over 75% of them seen only once. Sequenced sample: peripheral blood. These receptors all stem from a woman under 40 with COVID-19, enrolled during active disease.

The chain carries TRBV6-1 and TRBJ2-3; 9 nucleotides match TRBD2. The CDR3 has 16 residues. V gave up 2 bases and J gave up 2 bases; unmatched junction bases: 5. The germline gives CDR1 MNHNS, CDR2 SASEGT. The CDR3 spells CASSEFSGGDTDTQYF. The CDR3, as DNA: TGTGCCAGCAGTGAATTTAGCGGGGGTGACACAGATACGCAGTATTTT.

V usage is TRBV11-2 and J usage is TRBJ2-5; 9 bases are a match to TRBD2. This CDR3 contains 14 residues. Trimming cost V 6 bases and J 5 bases; bases outside gene matches: 7. Germline V gene lookup returns CDR1 SGHAT and CDR2 FQNNGV. CDR3 sequence: CASRLSGRPETQYF. The CDR3 nucleotides are TGTGCCAGCAGACTAAGCGGGAGGCCGGAGACCCAGTACTTC.

The genes are TRBV4-1 and TRBJ2-5; TRBD2 matches 7 bases. CDR3 size: 15 residues. Germline V lookup: CDR1 MGHRA, CDR2 YSYEKL. V shed 0 bases and J 6 bases; nucleotides not matched to a gene: 7. The CDR3 loop is CASSQESREFKTQYF. CDR3 coding DNA: TGCGCCAGCAGCCAAGAATCGCGGGAGTTCAAGACCCAGTACTTC.

V gene TRBV19 combines with J gene TRBJ2-2; 10 bases line up with TRBD2. Germline loops: CDR1 LNHDA, CDR2 SQIVND (reference sequence). CDR3 length: 17 residues. The V gene end was trimmed by 6 bases and the J gene end by 2 bases; junction bases not matched to a gene: 9. In nucleotides, the CDR3 is TGTGCCAGTAGACCTTGGAAGCGGGAGGGCAACACCGGGGAGCTGTTTTTT. Its protein product is CASRPWKREGNTGELFF.

V usage is TRBV7-9 and J usage is TRBJ1-4; 9 bases are shared with TRBD1. The germline CDR1 and CDR2 sequences are SEHNR and FQNEAQ (reference sequence). The CDR3 has 15 amino acids. J was trimmed by 4 bases and V by 4 bases; bases with no gene match: 4. CDR3 region: CASSSRQGVNEKLFF. The CDR3 DNA sequence: TGTGCCAGCAGCTCCCGACAGGGGGTTAATGAAAAACTGTTTTTT.

The rearrangement uses TRBV15 and TRBJ1-5; TRBD1 matches 9 bases. Per germline, CDR1 LNHNV and CDR2 YYDKDF (reference sequence). The CDR3 is 16 residues long. After removal of 3 bases from V and 6 bases from J, the junction contained 9 bases not matched to a gene. The CDR3 coding sequence is TGTGCCACCAGCAGGGACAGGGGTATAGGGGGTCAGCCCCAGCATTTT. Translation: CATSRDRGIGGQPQHF.

J is TRBJ2-3 and V is TRBV24-1; the match to TRBD2 covers 8 bases. The CDR3 spans 19 residues. The V gene end was trimmed by 3 bases and the J gene end by 4 bases; junction bases not matched to a gene: 17. Germline V gene lookup returns CDR1 KGHDR and CDR2 SFDVKD. CDR3 nucleotide sequence: TGTGCCACCAGTGATGCCCCCGGGGGTGTGGGCGGGAGGTCAGATACGCAGTATTTT. Translated: CATSDAPGGVGGRSDTQYF.

The genes are TRBV6-5 and TRBJ2-5; D not certain. V was cut by 6 bases and J by 3 bases, with 17 bases left in between. The CDR3 is made up of 15 amino acids. CDR1 MNHEY and CDR2 SVGAGI come from the germline V gene. CDR3 loop: CASSYNQYSKETQYF. As DNA, the CDR3 is TGTGCCAGCAGCTATAACCAATATTCTAAAGAGACCCAGTACTTC.

The gene calls are TRBV6-1 and TRBJ1-4; TRBD1 matches 7 bases. J lost 3 bases, V lost 2 bases, and 6 bases had no gene match. The CDR3 runs 16 residues. Germline CDR1 reads MNHNS; CDR2 reads SASEGT. CDR3 DNA: TGTGCCAGCAGTGAAACGAGGGGGCAAGCTAATGAAAAACTGTTTTTT. Its translation is CASSETRGQANEKLFF.

J is TRBJ2-3 and V is TRBV5-8; 7 bases map to TRBD2. The CDR3 contains 15 residues. Per germline, CDR1 SGHTS and CDR2 YDEGEE. With 3 bases clipped from V and 0 bases from J, the junction kept 4 bases outside the gene matches. This CDR3 is CASSSSGSSTDTQYF. CDR3 nucleotides: TGTGCCAGCAGCTCTAGCGGCTCTAGCACAGATACGCAGTATTTT.

The chain's CDR3 is CAISEPTSSGELFF. The CDR3 coding sequence is TGTGCCATCAGTGAGCCAACTAGCTCCGGGGAGCTGTTTTTT. The chain uses TRBV10-3 and TRBJ2-2; D possibly corresponds to TRBD2 (6 bases). From germline, CDR1 is ENHRY and CDR2 SYGVKD. The CDR3 contains 14 residues. V was pared by 2 bases and J by 6 bases, with 10 bases between.

The chain links TRBV14 to TRBJ1-1; 8 bases align to TRBD1. The V segment lost 4 bases and the J segment 1 base; nucleotides outside the gene matches: 5. This CDR3 is 15 amino acids long. Germline V gene lookup returns CDR1 SGHDN and CDR2 FVKESK. This chain's CDR3 is CASSLRTGKNTEAFF. CDR3 coding DNA: TGTGCCAGCAGCCTCCGGACAGGGAAGAACACTGAAGCTTTCTTT.

V is TRBV5-1 and J is TRBJ2-1; 11 nucleotides match TRBD2. Trimming removed 1 base from V and 7 bases from J; junction bases left unmatched: 19. Germline CDR1 is SGHRS and CDR2 is YFSETQ. This CDR3 is built from 20 residues. The CDR3 DNA is TGCGCCAGCAGCTTGAGTCGCGTGGGGCTAGCGGGAGGACAGGGGAATGAGCAGTTCTTC. Amino acids: CASSLSRVGLAGGQGNEQFF.

The V and J genes are TRBV30 and TRBJ2-7, with 8 bases identical to TRBD1. The CDR3 consists of 13 residues. Germline V lookup: CDR1 GTSNPN, CDR2 SVGIG (reference sequence). J gave up 4 bases and V 8 bases, and 10 bases lay outside the gene matches. The CDR3 sequence is CARAGGSGYEQYF. The CDR3 DNA reads TGTGCCCGTGCAGGGGGCAGCGGTTACGAGCAGTACTTC.

This sequence joins TRBV19 and TRBJ2-6; 7 bases fit TRBD1. The V and J ends lost 6 bases and 4 bases, in that order; junction bases with no gene match: 15. Germline V lookup: CDR1 LNHDA, CDR2 SQIVND (reference sequence). The CDR3 length is 18 residues. CDR3 region: CASSPGTARNWGANVLTF. CDR3 coding DNA: TGTGCCAGTAGCCCGGGGACAGCACGGAACTGGGGGGCCAACGTCCTGACTTTC. The full variable domain, its missing parts supplied by reference TRBV19 and TRBJ2-6, is DGGITQSPKYLFRKEGQNVTLSCEQNLNHDAMYWYRQDPGQGLRLIYYSQIVNDFQKGDIAEGYSVSREKKESFPLTVTSAQKNPTAFYLCASSPGTARNWGANVLTFGAGSRLTVL.

The rearrangement uses TRBV29-1 and TRBJ2-1; 7 nucleotides agree with TRBD2. The V gene end was trimmed by 1 base and the J gene end by 9 bases; junction bases not matched to a gene: 6. CDR1 SQVTM and CDR2 ANQGSEA come from the germline V gene. The CDR3 spans 13 residues. The CDR3 bases are TGCAGCGTTGAAGGCGGGAGTAACGTTGAGCAGTTCTTC. Residues: CSVEGGSNVEQFF.

The chain carries TRBV4-1 and TRBJ2-2; the match to TRBD2 covers 10 bases. The CDR3 consists of 14 residues. Germline CDR1 MGHRA, CDR2 YSYEKL. V gave up 3 bases and J gave up 5 bases; unmatched junction bases: 0. CDR3 nucleotides: TGCGCCAGCAGCCAGACTAGCGGGACCGGGGAGCTGTTTTTT. Its translation: CASSQTSGTGELFF.

This sequence joins TRBV30 and TRBJ1-1, with 9 bases that match TRBD1. Losses at the gene ends were 1 base for V and 1 base for J; bases not matched to a gene: 4. The CDR3 has 15 residues. Germline lookup yields CDR1 GTSNPN and CDR2 SVGIG (reference sequence). The DNA for the CDR3 is TGTGCCTGGAGTGCTACAGGGGGCAGGAACACTGAAGCTTTCTTT. Protein: CAWSATGGRNTEAFF.

The chain combines TRBV19 with TRBJ1-4, with 9 bases aligning to TRBD1. CDR1 is LNHDA, CDR2 SQIVND, per germline (reference sequence). The CDR3 runs 16 residues. Unmatched junction bases numbered 7, after V lost 4 bases and J lost 4 bases. The CDR3 DNA follows: TGTGCCAGTAGTACCACCGGGACAGGGATTAATGAAAAACTGTTTTTT. This translates into CASSTTGTGINEKLFF.

The chain recombines TRBV18 with TRBJ1-1; weak D call: TRBD1 (5 bases). Trimming took 3 bases from V and 6 from J, leaving 20 bases between them. Germline CDR1 is KGHSH and CDR2 is LQKENI. The CDR3 is 16 residues long. CDR3 region: CASSPSQSGGVAEAFF. The CDR3 DNA reads as TGTGCCAGCTCACCCTCGCAAAGTGGAGGGGTGGCTGAAGCTTTCTTT.